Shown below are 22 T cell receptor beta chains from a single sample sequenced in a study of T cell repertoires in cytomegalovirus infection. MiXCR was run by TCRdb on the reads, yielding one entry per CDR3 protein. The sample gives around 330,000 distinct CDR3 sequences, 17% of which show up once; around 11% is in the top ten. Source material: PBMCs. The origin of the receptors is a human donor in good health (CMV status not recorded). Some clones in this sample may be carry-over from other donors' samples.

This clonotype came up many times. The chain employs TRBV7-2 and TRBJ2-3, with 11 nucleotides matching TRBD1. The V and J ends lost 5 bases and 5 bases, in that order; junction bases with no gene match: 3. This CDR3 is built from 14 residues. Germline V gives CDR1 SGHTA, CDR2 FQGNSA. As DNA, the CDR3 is TGTGCCAGCAGCCGGGACAGGGGGGAAGATACGCAGTATTTT. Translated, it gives CASSRDRGEDTQYF.

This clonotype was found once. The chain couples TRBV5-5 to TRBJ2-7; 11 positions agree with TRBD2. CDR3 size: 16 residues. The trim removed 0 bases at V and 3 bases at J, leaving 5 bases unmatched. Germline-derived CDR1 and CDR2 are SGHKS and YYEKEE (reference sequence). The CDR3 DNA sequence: TGTGCCAGCAGCTTGGTGGGGACTAGCGGCTTCTACGAGCAGTACTTC. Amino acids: CASSLVGTSGFYEQYF.

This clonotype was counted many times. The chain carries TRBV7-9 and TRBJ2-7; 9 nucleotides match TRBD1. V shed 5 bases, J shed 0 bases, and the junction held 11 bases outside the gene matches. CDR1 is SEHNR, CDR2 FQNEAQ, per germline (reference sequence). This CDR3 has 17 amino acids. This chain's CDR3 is CASSPNTPGQGSYEQYF. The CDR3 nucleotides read TGTGCCAGCAGCCCAAACACACCGGGACAGGGCTCCTACGAGCAGTACTTC.

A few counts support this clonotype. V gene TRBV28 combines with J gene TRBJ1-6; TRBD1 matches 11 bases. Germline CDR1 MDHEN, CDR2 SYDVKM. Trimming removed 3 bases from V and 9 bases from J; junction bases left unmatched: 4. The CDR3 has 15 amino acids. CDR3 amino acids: CASSFGQGARSPLHF. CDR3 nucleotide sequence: TGTGCCAGCAGTTTTGGACAGGGGGCGCGTTCACCCCTCCACTTT.

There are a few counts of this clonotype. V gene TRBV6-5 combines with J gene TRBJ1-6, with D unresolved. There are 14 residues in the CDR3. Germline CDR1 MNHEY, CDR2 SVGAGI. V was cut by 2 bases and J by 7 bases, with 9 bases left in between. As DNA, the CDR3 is TGTGCCAGCAGTTACGACGGCTCAAATTCACCCCTCCACTTT. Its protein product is CASSYDGSNSPLHF.

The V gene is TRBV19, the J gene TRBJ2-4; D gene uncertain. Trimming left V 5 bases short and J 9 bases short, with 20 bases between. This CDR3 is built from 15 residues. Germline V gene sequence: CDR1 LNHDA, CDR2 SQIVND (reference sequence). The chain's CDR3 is CASSPRVGPGGIQYF. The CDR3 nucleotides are TGTGCCAGTAGTCCCCGAGTCGGACCCGGTGGCATTCAGTACTTC.

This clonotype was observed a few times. Here the CDR3 DNA reads TGTGCCAGCAGTACGCAGGGGGGGGTCTATGGCTACACCTTC. Encoded protein: CASSTQGGVYGYTF. The gene calls are TRBV27 and TRBJ1-2, with TRBD1 matching over 7 bases. J gave up 4 bases and V 5 bases, and 7 bases lay outside the gene matches. CDR1 and CDR2 (germline): MNHEY, SMNVEV (reference sequence). This CDR3 contains 14 residues.

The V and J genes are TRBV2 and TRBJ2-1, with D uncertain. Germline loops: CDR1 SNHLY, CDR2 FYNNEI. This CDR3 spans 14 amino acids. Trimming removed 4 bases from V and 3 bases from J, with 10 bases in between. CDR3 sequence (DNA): TGTGCCAGCAGTGTTGGGCAGATCTACAATGAGCAGTTCTTC. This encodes CASSVGQIYNEQFF.

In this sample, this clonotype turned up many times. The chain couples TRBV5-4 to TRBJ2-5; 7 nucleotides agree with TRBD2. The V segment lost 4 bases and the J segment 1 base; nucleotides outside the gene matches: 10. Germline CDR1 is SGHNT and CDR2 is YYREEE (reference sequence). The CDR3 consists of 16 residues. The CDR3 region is CASSQGAGETQETQYF. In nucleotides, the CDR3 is TGTGCCAGCAGCCAGGGCGCGGGGGAGACCCAAGAGACCCAGTACTTC. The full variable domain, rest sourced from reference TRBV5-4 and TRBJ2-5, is ETGVTQSPTHLIKTRGQQVTLRCSSQSGHNTVSWYQQALGQGPQFIFQYYREEENGRGNFPPRFSGLQFPNYSSELNVNALELDDSALYLCASSQGAGETQETQYFGPGTRLLVL.

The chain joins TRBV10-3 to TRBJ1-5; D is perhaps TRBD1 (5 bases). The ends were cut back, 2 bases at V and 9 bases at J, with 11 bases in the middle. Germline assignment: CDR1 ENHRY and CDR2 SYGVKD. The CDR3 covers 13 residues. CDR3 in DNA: TGTGCCATCAGTGAGACCGGGACTGGGCCCCAGCATTTT. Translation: CAISETGTGPQHF.

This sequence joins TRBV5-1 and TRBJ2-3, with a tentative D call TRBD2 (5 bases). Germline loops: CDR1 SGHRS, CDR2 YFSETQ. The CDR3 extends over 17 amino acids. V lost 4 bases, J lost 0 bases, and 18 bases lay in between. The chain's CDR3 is CASSPGRGTTSTDTQYF. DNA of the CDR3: TGCGCCAGCAGCCCGGGCCGGGGAACTACTAGCACAGATACGCAGTATTTT.

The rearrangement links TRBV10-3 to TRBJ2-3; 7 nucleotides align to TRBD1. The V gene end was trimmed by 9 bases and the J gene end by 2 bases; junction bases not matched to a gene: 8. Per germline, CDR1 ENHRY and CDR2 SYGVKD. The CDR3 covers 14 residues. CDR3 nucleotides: TGTGCCATGAACCGGGACAGAAACACAGATACGCAGTATTTT. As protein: CAMNRDRNTDTQYF.

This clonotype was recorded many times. CDR3 nucleotide sequence: TGTGCCAGCAGCGCGCGGGGGTCCACAGATACGCAGTATTTT. It translates to CASSARGSTDTQYF. This chain joins TRBV7-6 and TRBJ2-3, with 7 bases fitting TRBD2. The V gene's germline CDR1 is SGHVS and CDR2 FNYEAQ. CDR3 length: 14 amino acids. V lost 5 bases, J lost 2 bases, and 4 bases stayed unmatched. Using reference TRBV7-6 and TRBJ2-3 for the parts outside the CDR3, the full variable domain is GAGVSQSPRYKVTKRGQDVALRCDPISGHVSLYWYRQALGQGPEFLTYFNYEAQQDKSGLPNDRFSAERPEGSISTLTIQRTEQRDSAMYRCASSARGSTDTQYFGPGTRLTVL.

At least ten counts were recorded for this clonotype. The CDR3 reads CASSLRAGGAQEDTEAFF. The CDR3 coding sequence is TGTGCCAGCAGTTTGAGGGCAGGGGGGGCTCAAGAGGACACTGAAGCTTTCTTT. V and J are TRBV28 and TRBJ1-1, with 7 nucleotides matching TRBD1. The V gene end was trimmed by 3 bases and the J gene end by 3 bases; junction bases not matched to a gene: 16. This CDR3 spans 18 amino acids. The germline gives CDR1 MDHEN, CDR2 SYDVKM.

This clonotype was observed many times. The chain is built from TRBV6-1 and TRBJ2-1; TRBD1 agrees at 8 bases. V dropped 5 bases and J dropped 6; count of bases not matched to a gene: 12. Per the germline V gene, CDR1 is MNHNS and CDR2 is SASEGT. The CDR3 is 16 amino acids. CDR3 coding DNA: TGTGCCAGCAGTCCATGGACAGGGAAAAAGGGCAATGAGCAGTTCTTC. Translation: CASSPWTGKKGNEQFF.

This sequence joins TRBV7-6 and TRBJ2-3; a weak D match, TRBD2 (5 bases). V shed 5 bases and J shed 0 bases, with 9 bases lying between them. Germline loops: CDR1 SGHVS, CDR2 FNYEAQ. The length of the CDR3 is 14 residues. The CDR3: CASSPAGSTDTQYF. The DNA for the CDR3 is TGTGCCAGCAGCCCGGCGGGCAGCACAGATACGCAGTATTTT.

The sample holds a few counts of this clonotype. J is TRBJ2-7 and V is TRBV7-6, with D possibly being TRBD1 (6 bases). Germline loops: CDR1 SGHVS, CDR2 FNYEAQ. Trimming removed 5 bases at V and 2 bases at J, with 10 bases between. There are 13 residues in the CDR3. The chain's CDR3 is CASSDRFPYEQYF. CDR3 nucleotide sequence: TGTGCCAGCAGCGACAGGTTCCCCTACGAGCAGTACTTC. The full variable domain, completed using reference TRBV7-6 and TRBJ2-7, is GAGVSQSPRYKVTKRGQDVALRCDPISGHVSLYWYRQALGQGPEFLTYFNYEAQQDKSGLPNDRFSAERPEGSISTLTIQRTEQRDSAMYRCASSDRFPYEQYFGPGTRLTVT.

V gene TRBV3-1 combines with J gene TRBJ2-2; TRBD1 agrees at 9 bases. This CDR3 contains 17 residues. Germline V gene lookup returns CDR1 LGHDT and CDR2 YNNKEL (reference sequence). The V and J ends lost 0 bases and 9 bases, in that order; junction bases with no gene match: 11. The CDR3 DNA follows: TGTGCCAGCAGCCAAGATAGGGACAGGGACCCGACCCGGGAGCTGTTTTTT. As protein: CASSQDRDRDPTRELFF.

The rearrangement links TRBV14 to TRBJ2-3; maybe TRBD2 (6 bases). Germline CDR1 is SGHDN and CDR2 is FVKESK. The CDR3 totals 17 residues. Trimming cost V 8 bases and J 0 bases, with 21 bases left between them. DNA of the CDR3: TGTGCCAGCGCCGCGGGACGGAGCGTGACTAGCACAGATACGCAGTATTTT. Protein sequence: CASAAGRSVTSTDTQYF.

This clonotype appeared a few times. The DNA of the CDR3 is TGTGCCAGCAGTTACTTTGGGGAAGCCAAAAACATTCAGTACTTC. Amino acids: CASSYFGEAKNIQYF. The rearrangement links TRBV7-9 to TRBJ2-4; no definite D call. CDR1 and CDR2 from the germline V gene are SEHNR and FQNEAQ (reference sequence). This CDR3 comprises 15 residues. V lost 6 bases and J 0 bases, leaving 12 bases between the germline ends.

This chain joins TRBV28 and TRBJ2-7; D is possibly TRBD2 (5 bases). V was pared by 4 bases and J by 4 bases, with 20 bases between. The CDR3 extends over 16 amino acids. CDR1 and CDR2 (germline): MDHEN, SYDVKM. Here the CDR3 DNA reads TGTGCCAGCAGTTCATTAACCGGGGAAGACCTATACGAGCAGTACTTC. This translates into CASSSLTGEDLYEQYF.

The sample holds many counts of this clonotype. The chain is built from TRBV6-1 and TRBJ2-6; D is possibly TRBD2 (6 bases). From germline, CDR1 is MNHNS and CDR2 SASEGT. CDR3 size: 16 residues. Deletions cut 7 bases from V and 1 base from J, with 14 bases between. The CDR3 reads CASKDIGRSGANVLTF. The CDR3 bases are TGTGCCAGCAAGGACATTGGGAGGTCTGGGGCCAACGTCCTGACTTTC.